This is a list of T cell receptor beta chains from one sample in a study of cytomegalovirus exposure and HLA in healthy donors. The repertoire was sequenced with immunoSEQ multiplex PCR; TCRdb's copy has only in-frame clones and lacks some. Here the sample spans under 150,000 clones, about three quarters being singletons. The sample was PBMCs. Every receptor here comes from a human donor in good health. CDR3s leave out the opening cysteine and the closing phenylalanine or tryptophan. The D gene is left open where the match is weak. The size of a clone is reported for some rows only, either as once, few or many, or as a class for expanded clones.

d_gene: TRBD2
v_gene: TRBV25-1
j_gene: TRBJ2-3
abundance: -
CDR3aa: ASSQSGGLITDTQY

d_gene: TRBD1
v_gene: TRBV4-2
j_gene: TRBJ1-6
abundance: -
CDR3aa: ASSQEDRGVSPLH

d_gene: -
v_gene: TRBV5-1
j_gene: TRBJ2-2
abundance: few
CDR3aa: ASRISSGELF

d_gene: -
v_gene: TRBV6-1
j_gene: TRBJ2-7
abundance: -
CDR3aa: ASSIYSRAHEQY

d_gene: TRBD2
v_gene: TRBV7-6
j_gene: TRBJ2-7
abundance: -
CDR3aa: ASSLGAAGSSYEQY

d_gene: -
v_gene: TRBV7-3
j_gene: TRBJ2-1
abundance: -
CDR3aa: ASSLSWGDEQF

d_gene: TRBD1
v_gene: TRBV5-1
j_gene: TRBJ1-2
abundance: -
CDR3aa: ASSNTGTGANYGYT

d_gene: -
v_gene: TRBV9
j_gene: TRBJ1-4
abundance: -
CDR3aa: ASSVAGGQANEKLF

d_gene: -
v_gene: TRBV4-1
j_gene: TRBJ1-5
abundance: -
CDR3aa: ASSQEAVTSNQPQH

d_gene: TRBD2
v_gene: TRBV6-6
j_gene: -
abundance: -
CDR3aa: ASSYGETIRGGQF

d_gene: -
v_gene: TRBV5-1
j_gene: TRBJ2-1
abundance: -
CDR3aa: ASSLVSGPVV

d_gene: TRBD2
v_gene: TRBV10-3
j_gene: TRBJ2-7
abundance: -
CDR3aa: AARTSGATWGYEQY

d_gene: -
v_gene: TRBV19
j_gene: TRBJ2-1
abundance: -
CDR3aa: ASSMDGSSYNEQF

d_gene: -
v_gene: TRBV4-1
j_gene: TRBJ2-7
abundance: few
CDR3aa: ASSHGGTYEQY

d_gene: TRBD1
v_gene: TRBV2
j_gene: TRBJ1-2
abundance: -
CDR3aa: ASSEKDRLYGYT

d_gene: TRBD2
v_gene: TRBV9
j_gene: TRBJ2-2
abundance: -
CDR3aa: ASSVWTSGGTGELF

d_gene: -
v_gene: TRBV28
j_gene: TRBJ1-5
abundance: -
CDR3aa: ASSLSFQPQH

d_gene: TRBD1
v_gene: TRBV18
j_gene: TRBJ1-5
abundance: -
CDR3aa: ASSQEATGGGQPQH

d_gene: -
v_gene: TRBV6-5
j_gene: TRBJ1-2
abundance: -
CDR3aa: ASWAGTSYGYT